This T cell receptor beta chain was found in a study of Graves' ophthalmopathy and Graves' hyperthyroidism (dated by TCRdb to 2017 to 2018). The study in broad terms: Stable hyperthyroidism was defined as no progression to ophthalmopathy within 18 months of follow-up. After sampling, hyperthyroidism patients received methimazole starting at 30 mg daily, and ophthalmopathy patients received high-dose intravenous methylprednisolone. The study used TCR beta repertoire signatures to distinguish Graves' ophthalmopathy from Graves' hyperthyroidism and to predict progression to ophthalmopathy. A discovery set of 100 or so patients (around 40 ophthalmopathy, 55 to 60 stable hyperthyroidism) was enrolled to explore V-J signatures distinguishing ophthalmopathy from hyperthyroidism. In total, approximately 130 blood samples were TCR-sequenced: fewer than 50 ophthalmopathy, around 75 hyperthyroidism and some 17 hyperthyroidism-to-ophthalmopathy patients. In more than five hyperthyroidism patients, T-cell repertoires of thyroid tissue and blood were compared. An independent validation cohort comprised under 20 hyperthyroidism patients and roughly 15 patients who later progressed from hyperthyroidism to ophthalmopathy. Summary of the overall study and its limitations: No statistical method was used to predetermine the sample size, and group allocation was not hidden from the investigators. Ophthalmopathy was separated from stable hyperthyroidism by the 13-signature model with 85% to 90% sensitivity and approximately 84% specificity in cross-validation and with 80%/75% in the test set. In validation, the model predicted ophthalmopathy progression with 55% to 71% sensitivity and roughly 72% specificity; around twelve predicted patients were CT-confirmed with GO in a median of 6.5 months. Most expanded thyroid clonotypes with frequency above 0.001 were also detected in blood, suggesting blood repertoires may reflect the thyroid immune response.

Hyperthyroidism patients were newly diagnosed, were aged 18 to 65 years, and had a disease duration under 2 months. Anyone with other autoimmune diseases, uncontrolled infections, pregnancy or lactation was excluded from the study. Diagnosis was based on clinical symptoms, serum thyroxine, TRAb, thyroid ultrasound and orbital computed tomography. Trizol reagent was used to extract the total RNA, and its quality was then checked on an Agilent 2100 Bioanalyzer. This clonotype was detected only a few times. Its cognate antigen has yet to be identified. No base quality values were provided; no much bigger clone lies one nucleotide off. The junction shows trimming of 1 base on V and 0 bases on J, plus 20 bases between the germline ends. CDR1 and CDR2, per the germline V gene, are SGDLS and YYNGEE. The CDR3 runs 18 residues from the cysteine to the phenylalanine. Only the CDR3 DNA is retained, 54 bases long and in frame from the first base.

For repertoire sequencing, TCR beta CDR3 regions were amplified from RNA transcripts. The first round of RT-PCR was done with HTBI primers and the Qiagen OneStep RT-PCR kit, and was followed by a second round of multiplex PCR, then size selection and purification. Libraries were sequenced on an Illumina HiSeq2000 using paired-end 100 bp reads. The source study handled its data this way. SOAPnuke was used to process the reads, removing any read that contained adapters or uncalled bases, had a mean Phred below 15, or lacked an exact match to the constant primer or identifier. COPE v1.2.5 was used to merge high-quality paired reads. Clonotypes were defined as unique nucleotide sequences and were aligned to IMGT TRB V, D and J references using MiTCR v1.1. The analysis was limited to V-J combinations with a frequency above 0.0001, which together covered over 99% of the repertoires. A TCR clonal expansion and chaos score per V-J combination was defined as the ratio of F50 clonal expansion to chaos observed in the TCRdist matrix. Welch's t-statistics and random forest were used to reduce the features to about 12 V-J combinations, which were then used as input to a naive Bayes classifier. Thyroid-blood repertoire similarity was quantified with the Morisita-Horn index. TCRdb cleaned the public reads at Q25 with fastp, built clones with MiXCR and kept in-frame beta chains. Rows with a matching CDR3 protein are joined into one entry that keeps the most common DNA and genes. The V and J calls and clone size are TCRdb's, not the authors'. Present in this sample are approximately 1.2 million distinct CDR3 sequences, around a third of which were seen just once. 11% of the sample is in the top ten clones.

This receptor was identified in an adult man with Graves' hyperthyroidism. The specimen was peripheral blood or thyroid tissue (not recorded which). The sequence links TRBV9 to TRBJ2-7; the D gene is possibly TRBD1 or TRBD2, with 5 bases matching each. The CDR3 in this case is CASSVPGPNPTVSYEQYF. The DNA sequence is TGTGCCAGCAGCGTACCGGGACCCAACCCGACCGTCTCCTACGAGCAGTACTTC. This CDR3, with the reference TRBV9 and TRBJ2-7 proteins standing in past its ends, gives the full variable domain DSGVTQTPKHLITATGQRVTLRCSPRSGDLSVYWYQQSLDQGLQFLIQYYNGEERAKGNILERFSAQQFPDLHSELNLSSLELGDSALYFCASSVPGPNPTVSYEQYFGPGTRLTVT.